This is a list of T cell receptor beta chains from one sample in a study of T cell repertoires in ileal Crohn's disease. Method: immunoSEQ multiplex PCR; TCRdb's copy keeps in-frame clones and lacks some. This table holds 11,000 to 15,000 clones, less than 90% found once. The material sequenced was ileal tissue. These receptors all stem from an adult with Crohn's disease. The CDR3 runs from the conserved cysteine through the conserved F or W. The D gene is left open where the match is weak. Expanded clones are given a class, and other clones once, few, many or no size at all.

>TRBJ1-3|TRBV28|-|TRBD1
CASSLDRAGNTIYF
TGTGCCAGCAGTTTAGACAGGGCTGGAAACACCATATATTTT
>TRBJ2-7|TRBV4-1|-|-
CASSQVQAGPVYEQYF
TGCGCCAGCAGCCAAGTTCAGGCGGGACCTGTCTACGAGCAGTACTTC
>TRBJ2-7|TRBV28|-|-
CASSLLGRGYEQYF
TGTGCCAGCAGTTTATTGGGCAGGGGTTACGAGCAGTACTTC
>TRBJ2-7|TRBV7-2|-|TRBD2
CASSHSGSRYEQYF
TGTGCCAGCAGCCATAGCGGGAGCCGCTACGAGCAGTACTTC
>TRBJ1-1|TRBV19|-|-
CASSTRRGAFF
TGTGCCAGTAGTACCCGGAGGGGAGCTTTCTTT
>TRBJ2-3|TRBV5-1|-|-
CASSLGDTDTQYF
TGCGCCAGCAGCTTGGGCGACACAGATACGCAGTATTTT
>TRBJ2-1|TRBV6-4|-|TRBD2
CASSDEASGYNEQFF
TGTGCCAGCAGTGACGAGGCTAGCGGTTACAATGAGCAGTTCTTC
>TRBJ2-7|TRBV20-1|-|-
CSASRGYEQYF
TGCAGTGCTAGCAGGGGCTACGAGCAGTACTTC
>TRBJ2-3|TRBV6-5|-|-
CASSSFQGGPDTQYF
TGTGCCAGCAGTTCCTTTCAGGGGGGTCCAGATACGCAGTATTTT
>TRBJ1-1|TRBV13|-|TRBD1
CASSTRQGALTEAFF
TGTGCCAGCAGCACCAGACAGGGGGCGCTGACTGAAGCTTTCTTT
>TRBJ1-5|TRBV19|once|-
CASSITGVSNQPQHF
TGTGCCAGTAGTATTACTGGAGTTAGCAATCAGCCCCAGCATTTT
>TRBJ1-5|TRBV6-6|-|-
CASSHGQSTQPQHF
TGTGCCAGCAGTCATGGACAGAGCACCCAGCCCCAGCATTTT
>TRBJ2-7|TRBV19|-|TRBD1
CASSAPGQTDSYEQYF
TGTGCCAGTAGCGCTCCGGGACAGACAGATTCCTACGAGCAGTACTTC
>TRBJ2-3|TRBV5-1|-|-
CASSLVDRVGRDTQYF
TGCGCCAGCAGCTTGGTGGACAGAGTGGGTCGGGATACGCAGTATTTT
>TRBJ2-1|TRBV19|-|TRBD2
CASSNTGTNNEQFF
TGTGCCAGTAGCAACACCGGGACTAACAATGAGCAGTTCTTC
>TRBJ2-1|TRBV7-9|-|TRBD2
CASSLHSGGDNEQFF
TGTGCCAGCAGCTTACACAGCGGGGGCGACAATGAGCAGTTCTTC
>TRBJ2-1|TRBV7-3|-|TRBD2
CASSLTASGWQFF
TGTGCCAGCAGCTTAACGGCTAGCGGCTGGCAGTTCTTC
>TRBJ2-7|TRBV19|-|-
CASSIKNRFSEQYF
TGTGCCAGTAGTATAAAAAACAGGTTTTCAGAGCAGTACTTC
>TRBJ2-1|TRBV5-1|-|TRBD2
CASSGGLVGVDEQFF
TGCGCCAGCAGCGGAGGACTAGTGGGGGTCGATGAGCAGTTCTTC
>TRBJ1-4|TRBV19|once|-
CASSITVNEKLFF
TGTGCCAGTAGTATAACAGTGAATGAAAAACTGTTTTTT
>TRBJ2-1|TRBV27|-|-
CASSFRELRWQGQFF
TGTGCCAGCAGTTTCCGGGAGTTGCGCTGGCAGGGGCAGTTCTTC
>TRBJ2-5|TRBV7-2|-|TRBD2
CASSSANGGGLETQYF
TGTGCCAGCAGCTCCGCGAATGGCGGGGGGTTGGAGACCCAGTACTTC
>TRBJ1-1|TRBV2|-|-
CASTKSRQAETEAFF
TGTGCCAGCACCAAGAGTAGACAGGCCGAGACTGAAGCTTTCTTT
>TRBJ1-1|TRBV29-1|-|TRBD1
CSVQQGTNTEAFF
TGCAGCGTACAACAGGGGACGAACACTGAAGCTTTCTTT
>TRBJ2-5|TRBV18|-|TRBD2
CASSPPGGQAGETQYF
TGTGCCAGCTCTCCACCGGGGGGGCAGGCTGGAGAGACCCAGTACTTC
>TRBJ2-5|TRBV7-2|once|TRBD2
CASSLGASGGQETQYF
TGTGCCAGCAGCTTAGGGGCTAGCGGGGGTCAAGAGACCCAGTACTTC
>TRBJ2-3|TRBV6-1|-|-
CASSERRGGTSTDTQYF
TGTGCCAGCAGTGAGCGGCGGGGCGGGACCAGCACAGATACGCAGTATTTT
>TRBJ2-3|TRBV5-3|-|TRBD1
CPPPRPGQGLDTQYF
TGTCCACCTCCACGCCCGGGACAGGGACTGGATACGCAGTATTTT
>TRBJ1-3|TRBV4-2|-|-
CASSQEGTSGNTIYF
TGTGCCAGCAGCCAAGAGGGCACCTCTGGAAACACCATATATTTT
>TRBJ2-2|TRBV19|-|TRBD2
CASSIGTSGIGLSGELFF
TGTGCCAGTAGTATTGGGACTAGCGGGATAGGTTTATCCGGGGAGCTGTTTTTT
>TRBJ1-1|TRBV6-4|-|-
CASSTRMNTEAFF
TGTGCCAGCAGTACTCGTATGAACACTGAAGCTTTCTTT
>TRBJ1-1|TRBV5-4|-|TRBD1
CASSLGQGSGEAFF
TGTGCCAGCAGCTTGGGACAGGGAAGCGGTGAAGCTTTCTTT
>TRBJ2-3|TRBV2|once|-
CASSIRRWDTQYF
TGTGCCAGCAGCATCCGTCGGTGGGATACGCAGTATTTT
>TRBJ2-3|TRBV9|-|-
CASSPRADTQYF
TGTGCCAGCAGCCCTCGGGCAGATACGCAGTATTTT
>TRBJ2-2|TRBV9|-|-
CASSVASGAWAGELFF
TGTGCCAGCAGCGTAGCATCAGGGGCGTGGGCCGGGGAGCTGTTTTTT
>TRBJ1-2|TRBV4-2|-|TRBD1
CASSQGRDRDYGYTF
TGTGCCAGCAGCCAAGGCCGGGACAGGGACTATGGCTACACCTTC
>TRBJ1-1|TRBV5-5|-|-
CASSLRGGNTEAFF
TGTGCCAGCAGCCTACGGGGTGGAAACACTGAAGCTTTCTTT
>TRBJ2-1|TRBV5-1|-|-
CASSLGGGLYNEQFF
TGCGCCAGCAGCTTGGGTGGAGGGCTCTACAATGAGCAGTTCTTC
>TRBJ1-5|TRBV27|-|-
CASSLARENQPQHF
TGTGCCAGCAGTTTAGCCAGGGAAAATCAGCCCCAGCATTTT
>TRBJ2-3|TRBV5-6|once|-
CASSPTYSNTQYF
TGTGCCAGCAGCCCCACCTATTCGAATACGCAGTATTTT
>TRBJ1-4|TRBV19|few|TRBD1
CASRRGRTNEKLFF
TGTGCCAGTCGAAGGGGGCGGACTAATGAAAAACTGTTTTTT
>TRBJ2-3|TRBV11-2|-|-
CASSLVLATSTDTQYF
TGTGCCAGCAGCTTAGTCCTAGCAACTAGCACAGATACGCAGTATTTT
>TRBJ1-5|TRBV10-3|-|-
CAISEVSQPQHF
TGTGCCATCAGTGAAGTTAGTCAGCCCCAGCATTTT
>TRBJ2-7|TRBV5-4|-|-
CASSFPRTDSSYEQYF
TGTGCCAGCAGCTTCCCACGGACAGATTCCTCCTACGAGCAGTACTTC
>TRBJ2-7|TRBV5-1|-|TRBD1
CASSSGRDSGSEQYF
TGCGCCAGCAGTTCGGGTCGGGACAGTGGATCCGAGCAGTACTTC
>TRBJ2-3|TRBV7-2|-|TRBD2
CASSLNPGGGDTQYF
TGTGCCAGCAGCTTAAATCCTGGGGGGGGAGATACGCAGTATTTT
>TRBJ2-3|TRBV9|-|TRBD2
CASSAWLAGDDTQYF
TGTGCCAGCAGCGCTTGGCTAGCGGGAGACGATACGCAGTATTTT
>TRBJ1-5|TRBV7-2|once|-
CASSLNGVVGGQPQHF
TGTGCCAGCAGCTTAAACGGGGTCGTCGGGGGACAGCCCCAGCATTTT
>TRBJ2-2|TRBV30|-|TRBD1
CARRQGEVTGELFF
TGTGCCCGTAGACAGGGCGAGGTCACCGGGGAGCTGTTTTTT
>TRBJ1-5|TRBV6-1|-|TRBD1
CASSSHGTGDQPQHF
TGTGCCAGCAGTTCGCACGGGACAGGGGATCAGCCCCAGCATTTT
>TRBJ2-1|TRBV7-9|once|-
CASSSSRVGEQFF
TGTGCCAGCAGCTCATCGAGGGTTGGTGAGCAGTTCTTC
>TRBJ1-2|TRBV28|-|-
CASSQVSWLRDGYTF
TGTGCCAGCAGTCAGGTCTCGTGGTTGCGGGATGGCTACACCTTC
>TRBJ1-5|TRBV2|-|-
CASSGEGGRSNQPQHF
TGTGCCAGCAGTGGGGAGGGGGGGAGAAGCAATCAGCCCCAGCATTTT
>TRBJ1-4|TRBV5-1|-|-
CASSLGGANEKLFF
TGCGCCAGCAGCTTGGGGGGGGCTAATGAAAAACTGTTTTTT
>TRBJ1-2|TRBV25-1|-|-
CASRVGRERRGYTF
TGTGCCAGCAGAGTTGGGAGGGAGCGCCGTGGCTACACCTTC
>TRBJ2-5|TRBV5-3|-|-
CARGNRPQYF
TGTGCCAGAGGAAACAGGCCACAGTACTTC
>TRBJ1-4|TRBV29-1|-|TRBD1
CSANDRGNEKLFF
TGCAGCGCGAACGACAGGGGAAATGAAAAACTGTTTTTT
>TRBJ2-7|TRBV30|-|TRBD1
CAWRVTGERYEQYF
TGTGCCTGGAGGGTTACAGGGGAGCGCTACGAGCAGTACTTC
>TRBJ2-4|TRBV30|-|TRBD1
CAWSVDRGLAKNIQYF
TGTGCCTGGAGTGTAGACAGGGGCCTAGCCAAAAACATTCAGTACTTC
>TRBJ2-7|TRBV28|-|-
CASSGDSYEQYF
TGTGCCAGCAGCGGCGACAGCTACGAGCAGTACTTC